Sequencing of this T cell receptor (beta chain) was carried out in a study of cytomegalovirus exposure and HLA in healthy donors. Study-level background: HLA-typed donors were the source of about 81 million unique TCRs held in an early data release.

Germline CDR1 is SGHVS and CDR2 is FNYEAQ. The CDR3 covers 15 residues. Healthy bone marrow donors supplied every sample. The PCR had 60 Vbeta and 13 Jbeta primers. Generated by immunoSEQ multiplex PCR, the TCRdb table keeps only in-frame clones and is missing some. The table records approximately 140,000 clones, around 83% of them present only once. Study-level points and caveats: Certain indistinguishable V segments, among them TRBV6-2 and TRBV6-3, were excluded.

Comments on this clone: The antigen is undetermined.

The specimen sequenced was PBMCs. This clonotype originated in a girl aged 2 to 10 in good health and CMV-seronegative. This chain joins TRBV7-6 and TRBJ2-5, with D maybe TRBD2 (6 bases). The J call may be mistaken, given a closer DNA end match to TRBJ2-7. CDR3 sequence reads: CASSFSSASEYEQYF. CDR3 sequence (DNA): TGTGCCAGCAGCTTTTCGTCGGCTAGCGAGTACGAGCAGTACTTC.